This TCR beta chain stems from a study of T-cell reconstitution after alpha-beta-depleted transplantation in children. The study's findings and limits: Several patients had high TCRbeta diversity at day 60; it came from surviving recipient T cells and thymic progenitors. One year after transplant, T-cell counts and diversity came mostly from newly produced T cells. About two months after transplant, alpha-beta T cells reportedly came from several hundred expanded graft clones.

The J segment lost 6 bases and the V segment lost 6 bases, leaving 9 bases of the junction unmatched. This CDR3 is 14 amino acids long. In germline, CDR1 is LGHNA, CDR2 YNFKEQ. Researchers prepared the TCRbeta library using unique molecular identifiers, the study reports. TCRdb re-derived calls from the PCR reads in MiXCR, one entry per CDR3 protein. The sample includes 610,000 or so distinct CDR3 sequences, more than 20% of them seen just once. This clonotype was detected once. What it recognizes is unknown. The source was PBMCs, collected before TCRalphabeta/CD19-depleted stem cell transplant. V usage is TRBV4-2 and J usage is TRBJ2-3; 7 bases are shared with TRBD1. This TCR was sampled from a boy in the first two years of life with Wiskott-Aldrich syndrome, due to receive a stem cell transplant. The CDR3 sequence: CASSFEGAWDTQYF. CDR3 nucleotide sequence: TGTGCCAGCAGTTTCGAGGGGGCGTGGGATACGCAGTATTTT.